These T cell receptor beta chains were read from a single sample in a study of PD-1 blockade in classical Hodgkin lymphoma. Assay: immunoSEQ multiplex PCR; the TCRdb copy retains only in-frame clones and omits some. Here the sample spans 95,000 to 120,000 clones, about 88% being singletons. Sequencing used peripheral blood mononuclear cells (PBMCs), obtained before the second cycle of nivolumab. These TCRs come from a human donor with classical Hodgkin lymphoma. The CDR3 runs from the conserved cysteine through the conserved F or W. A D gene is named only where the DNA matches it firmly. A row's size may be missing; if present it is once, few, many or a size class.

TRBJ2-1,-,TRBV19,TRBD2,TGTGCCAGTACCTCGAGCGGGAGCGACTACAATGAGCAGTTCTTC,CASTSSGSDYNEQFF
TRBJ2-7,-,TRBV30,-,TGTGCCTGGAGTGGTGGAGGACCACTCTACGAGCAGTACTTC,CAWSGGGPLYEQYF
TRBJ2-1,-,TRBV2,-,TGTGCCAGCAGCGCCGGGACCCCCCGAACAGGAGAGCAGTTCTTC,CASSAGTPRTGEQFF
TRBJ2-3,-,TRBV7-9,TRBD1,TGTGCCAGCAGCTTAGCTGGCGGACAGGGGCCAGATACGCAGTATTTT,CASSLAGGQGPDTQYF
TRBJ1-2,-,TRBV19,-,TGTGCCAGTAGTTTCTCGCCGGGCACTAACTATGGCTACACCTTC,CASSFSPGTNYGYTF
TRBJ1-3,-,TRBV18,-,TGTGCCAGCTCACCACGAGGGAACTCTGGAAACACCATATATTTT,CASSPRGNSGNTIYF
TRBJ1-5,once,TRBV27,TRBD1,TGTGCCAGCAGTTTATCGGAAAACTCGGGACAGGGTAAGAAGGAAGGCAATCAGCCCCAGCATTTT,CASSLSENSGQGKKEGNQPQHF
TRBJ1-1,-,TRBV6-4,TRBD1,TGTGCCAGCAGAAGGGACAGGGATTCCACTGAAGCTTTCTTT,CASRRDRDSTEAFF
TRBJ1-1,-,TRBV6-1,-,TGTGCCAGCACGGCAGGGGACTTCACTGAAGCTTTCTTT,CASTAGDFTEAFF
TRBJ2-3,-,TRBV9,TRBD2,TGTGCCAGCAGCCCCCACAAGCGTACTAGCGGGAGCGCCGGAGGAGATACGCAGTATTTT,CASSPHKRTSGSAGGDTQYF
TRBJ2-7,-,TRBV23-1,-,TGCGCCAGCAGTCATCTGGCGGGCTACGAGCAGTACTTC,CASSHLAGYEQYF
TRBJ2-3,-,TRBV11-2,-,TGTGCCAGCAGCTCGTCGGCGGGCGTCGATACGCAGTATTTT,CASSSSAGVDTQYF
TRBJ2-7,-,TRBV5-4,-,TGTGCCAGCAGCCAAGGAGGAAGGCTCGAAGAGCAGTACTTC,CASSQGGRLEEQYF
TRBJ2-2,-,TRBV30,-,TGTGCCTCTATTGTCGCCCGAGTCGGGGAGCTGTTTTTT,CASIVARVGELFF
TRBJ1-4,-,TRBV19,-,TGTGCCAGTAAACAGGTACTTGGCGGGGAAAGTGAAAAACTGTTTTTT,CASKQVLGGESEKLFF
TRBJ2-1,-,TRBV7-9,-,TGTGCCAGCAGCTTAGCTAGCGGAGAATTCTACAATGAGCAGTTCTTC,CASSLASGEFYNEQFF
TRBJ2-1,once,TRBV7-9,-,TGTGCCAGCAACTTAGCGCGAGACAATGAGCAGTTCTTC,CASNLARDNEQFF
TRBJ2-3,-,TRBV18,-,TGTGCCAGCTCACCATCTGGGGGGATTTTCACTAGCACAGATACGCAGTATTTT,CASSPSGGIFTSTDTQYF
TRBJ2-1,-,TRBV27,-,TGTGCCAGTTGGGGGGTACAGCTAGGTTCCAATGAGCAATTCTTC,CASWGVQLGSNEQFF
TRBJ1-2,few,TRBV25-1,-,TGTGCCAGCAGTGAGAACGGCATCTATGGCTACACCTTC,CASSENGIYGYTF
TRBJ1-3,-,TRBV5-6,-,TGTGCCAGCAGCTTCCCGAGTGGAAACACCATATATTTT,CASSFPSGNTIYF
TRBJ1-3,-,TRBV30,-,TGTGCCTGGAGTCGAGCCCAAGGTTCAGGGGCCGGATACACCATATATTTT,CAWSRAQGSGAGYTIYF